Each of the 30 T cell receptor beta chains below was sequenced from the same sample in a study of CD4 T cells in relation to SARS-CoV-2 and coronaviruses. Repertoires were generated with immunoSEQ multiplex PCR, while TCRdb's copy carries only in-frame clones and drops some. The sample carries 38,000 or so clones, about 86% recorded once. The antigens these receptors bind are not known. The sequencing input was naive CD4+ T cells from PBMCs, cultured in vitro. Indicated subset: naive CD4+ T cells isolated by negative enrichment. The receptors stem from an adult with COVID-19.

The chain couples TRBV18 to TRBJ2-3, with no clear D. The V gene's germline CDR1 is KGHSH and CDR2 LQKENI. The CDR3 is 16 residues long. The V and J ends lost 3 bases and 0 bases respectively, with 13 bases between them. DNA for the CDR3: TGTGCCAGCTCACCCGGCCGCATCGGTAGCACAGATACGCAGTATTTT. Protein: CASSPGRIGSTDTQYF. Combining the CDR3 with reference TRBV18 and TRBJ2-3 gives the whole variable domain NAGVMQNPRHLVRRRGQEARLRCSPMKGHSHVYWYRQLPEEGLKFMVYLQKENIIDESGMPKERFSAEFPKEGPSILRIQQVVRGDSAAYFCASSPGRIGSTDTQYFGPGTRLTVL.

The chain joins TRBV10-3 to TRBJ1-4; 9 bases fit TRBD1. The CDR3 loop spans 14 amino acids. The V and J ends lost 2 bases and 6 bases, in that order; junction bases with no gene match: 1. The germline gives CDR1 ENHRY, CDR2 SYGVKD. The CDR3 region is CAISEGTGYEKLFF. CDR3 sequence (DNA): TGTGCCATCAGTGAGGGGACAGGGTATGAAAAACTGTTTTTT.

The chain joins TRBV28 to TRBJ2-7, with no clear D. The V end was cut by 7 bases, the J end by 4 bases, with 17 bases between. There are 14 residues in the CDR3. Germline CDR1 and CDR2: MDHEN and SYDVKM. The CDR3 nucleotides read TGTGCCAGCACTTCTCAGGCAGGTGATTACGAGCAGTACTTC. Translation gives CASTSQAGDYEQYF.

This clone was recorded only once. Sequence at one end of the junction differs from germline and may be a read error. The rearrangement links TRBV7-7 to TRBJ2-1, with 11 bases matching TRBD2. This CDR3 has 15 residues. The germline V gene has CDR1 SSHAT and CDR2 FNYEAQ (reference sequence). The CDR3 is CASSLTSGGYNEQFF. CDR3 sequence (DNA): TGTGCTAGCAGCTTAACTAGCGGGGGCTACAATGAGCAGTTCTTC. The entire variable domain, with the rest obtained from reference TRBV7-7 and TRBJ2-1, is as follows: GAGVSQSPRYKVTKRGQDVTLRCDPISSHATLYWYQQALGQGPEFLTYFNYEAQPDKSGLPSDRFSAERPEGSISTLTIQRTEQRDSAMYRCASSLTSGGYNEQFFGPGTRLTVL.

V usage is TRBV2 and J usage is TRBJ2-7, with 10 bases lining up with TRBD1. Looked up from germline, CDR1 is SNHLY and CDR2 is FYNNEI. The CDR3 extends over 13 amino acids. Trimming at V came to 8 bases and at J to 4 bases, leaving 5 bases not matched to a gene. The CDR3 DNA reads TGTGCCAGCGCGCGGGACAGGGGATACGAGCAGTACTTC. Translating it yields CASARDRGYEQYF.

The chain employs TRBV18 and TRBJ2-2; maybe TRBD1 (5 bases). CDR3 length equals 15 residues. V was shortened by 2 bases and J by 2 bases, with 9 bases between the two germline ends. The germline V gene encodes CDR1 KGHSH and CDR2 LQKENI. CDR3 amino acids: CASSPKDINTGELFF. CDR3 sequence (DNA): TGTGCCAGCTCACCAAAGGACATTAACACCGGGGAGCTGTTTTTT.

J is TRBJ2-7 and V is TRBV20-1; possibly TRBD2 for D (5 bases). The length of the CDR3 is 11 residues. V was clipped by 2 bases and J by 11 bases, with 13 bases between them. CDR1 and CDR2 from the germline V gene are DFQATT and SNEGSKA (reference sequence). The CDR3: CSARSGSEKYF. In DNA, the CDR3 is TGCAGTGCTAGATCGGGGTCAGAGAAGTACTTC.

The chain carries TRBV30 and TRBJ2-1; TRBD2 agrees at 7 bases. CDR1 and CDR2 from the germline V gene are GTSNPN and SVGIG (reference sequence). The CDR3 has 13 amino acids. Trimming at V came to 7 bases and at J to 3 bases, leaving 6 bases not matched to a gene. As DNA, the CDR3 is TGTGCCTCCGCTAGCGGCCACTACAATGAGCAGTTCTTC. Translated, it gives CASASGHYNEQFF.

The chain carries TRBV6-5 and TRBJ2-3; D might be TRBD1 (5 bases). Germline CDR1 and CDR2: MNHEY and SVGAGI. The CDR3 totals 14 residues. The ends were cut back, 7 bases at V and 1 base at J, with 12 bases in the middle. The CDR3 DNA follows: TGTGCCAGCAAGCAGGGCGAAGGCACAGATACGCAGTATTTT. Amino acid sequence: CASKQGEGTDTQYF.

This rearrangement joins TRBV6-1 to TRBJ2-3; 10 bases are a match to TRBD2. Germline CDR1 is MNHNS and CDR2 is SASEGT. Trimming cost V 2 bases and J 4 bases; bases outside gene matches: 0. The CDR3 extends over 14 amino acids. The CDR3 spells CASSELAGADTQYF. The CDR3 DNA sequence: TGTGCCAGCAGTGAACTAGCGGGAGCAGATACGCAGTATTTT.

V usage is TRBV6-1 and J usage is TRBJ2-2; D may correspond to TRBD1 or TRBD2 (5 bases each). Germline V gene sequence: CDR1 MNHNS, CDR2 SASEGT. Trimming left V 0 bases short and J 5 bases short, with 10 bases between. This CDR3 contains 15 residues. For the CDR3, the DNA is TGTGCCAGCAGTGAAGCAAGGGGAGCTACCGGGGAGCTGTTTTTT. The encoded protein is CASSEARGATGELFF.

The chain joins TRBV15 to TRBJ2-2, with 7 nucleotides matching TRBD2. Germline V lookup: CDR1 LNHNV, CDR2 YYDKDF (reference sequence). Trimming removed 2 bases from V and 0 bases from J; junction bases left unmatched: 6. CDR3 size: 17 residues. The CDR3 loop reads CATSRLAAYANTGELFF. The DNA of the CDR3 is TGTGCCACCAGCAGACTAGCGGCTTACGCGAACACCGGGGAGCTGTTTTTT.

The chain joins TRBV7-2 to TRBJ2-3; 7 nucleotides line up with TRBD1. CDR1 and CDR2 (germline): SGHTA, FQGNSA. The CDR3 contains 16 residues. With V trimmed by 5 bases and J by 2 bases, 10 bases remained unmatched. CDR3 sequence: CASSNRQGFATDTQYF. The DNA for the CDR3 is TGTGCCAGCAGCAATCGACAGGGTTTCGCCACAGATACGCAGTATTTT.

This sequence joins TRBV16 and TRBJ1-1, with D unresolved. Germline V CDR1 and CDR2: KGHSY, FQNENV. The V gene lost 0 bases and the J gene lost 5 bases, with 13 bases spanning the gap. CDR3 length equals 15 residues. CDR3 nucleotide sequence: TGTGCCAGCAGCCAATCGTTCAAATCGGTTACTGAAGCTTTCTTT. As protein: CASSQSFKSVTEAFF.

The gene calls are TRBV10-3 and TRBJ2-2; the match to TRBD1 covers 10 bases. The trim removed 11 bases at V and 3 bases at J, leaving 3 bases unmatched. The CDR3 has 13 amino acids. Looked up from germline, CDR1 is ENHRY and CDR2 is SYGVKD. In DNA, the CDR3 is TGTGCCTCAGGGACAGGGGACACCGGGGAGCTGTTTTTT. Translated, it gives CASGTGDTGELFF.

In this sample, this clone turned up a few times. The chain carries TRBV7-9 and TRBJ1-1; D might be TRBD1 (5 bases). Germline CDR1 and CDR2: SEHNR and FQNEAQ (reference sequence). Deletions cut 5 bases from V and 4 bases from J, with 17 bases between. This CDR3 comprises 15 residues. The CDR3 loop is CASSTARLGATEAFF. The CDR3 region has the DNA TGTGCCAGCAGCACGGCCCGGCTCGGGGCCACTGAAGCTTTCTTT.

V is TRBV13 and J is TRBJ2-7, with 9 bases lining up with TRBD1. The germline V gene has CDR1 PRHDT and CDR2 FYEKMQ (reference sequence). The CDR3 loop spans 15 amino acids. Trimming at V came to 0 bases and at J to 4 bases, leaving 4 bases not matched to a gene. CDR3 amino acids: CASSLGLGQGYEQYF. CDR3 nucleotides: TGTGCCAGCAGCTTAGGCCTAGGACAGGGGTACGAGCAGTACTTC.

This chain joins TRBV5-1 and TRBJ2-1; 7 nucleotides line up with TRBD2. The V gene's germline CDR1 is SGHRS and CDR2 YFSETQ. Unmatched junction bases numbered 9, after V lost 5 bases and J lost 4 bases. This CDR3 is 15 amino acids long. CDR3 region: CASRVTSTEYNEQFF. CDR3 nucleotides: TGCGCCAGCAGGGTGACTAGCACGGAATACAATGAGCAGTTCTTC. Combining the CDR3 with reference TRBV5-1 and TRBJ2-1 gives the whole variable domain KAGVTQTPRYLIKTRGQQVTLSCSPISGHRSVSWYQQTPGQGLQFLFEYFSETQRNKGNFPGRFSGRQFSNSRSEMNVSTLELGDSALYLCASRVTSTEYNEQFFGPGTRLTVL.

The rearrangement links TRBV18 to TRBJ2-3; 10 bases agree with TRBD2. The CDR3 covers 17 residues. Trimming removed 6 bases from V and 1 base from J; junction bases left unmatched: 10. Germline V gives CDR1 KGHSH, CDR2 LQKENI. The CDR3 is CASSSGASGSGTDTQYF. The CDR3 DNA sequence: TGTGCCAGCTCTTCTGGGGCTAGCGGGAGCGGCACAGATACGCAGTATTTT.

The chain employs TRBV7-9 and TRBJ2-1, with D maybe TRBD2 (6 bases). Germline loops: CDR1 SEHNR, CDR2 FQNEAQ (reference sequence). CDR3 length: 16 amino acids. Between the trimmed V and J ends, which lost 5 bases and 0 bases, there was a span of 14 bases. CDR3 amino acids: CASSPLRGSSYNEQFF. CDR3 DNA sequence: TGTGCCAGCAGCCCGCTGCGGGGTAGCTCCTACAATGAGCAGTTCTTC.

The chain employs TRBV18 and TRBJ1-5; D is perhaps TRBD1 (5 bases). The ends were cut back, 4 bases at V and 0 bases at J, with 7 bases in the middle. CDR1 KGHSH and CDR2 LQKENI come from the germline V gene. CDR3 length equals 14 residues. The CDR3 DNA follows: TGTGCCAGCTCACTTGGACATAGCAATCAGCCCCAGCATTTT. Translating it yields CASSLGHSNQPQHF.

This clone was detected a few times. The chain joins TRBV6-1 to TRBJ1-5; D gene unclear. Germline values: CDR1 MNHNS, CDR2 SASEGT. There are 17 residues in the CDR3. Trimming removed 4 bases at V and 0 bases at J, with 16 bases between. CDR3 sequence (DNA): TGTGCCAGCAGTGCCCAGACCAGAAGAAATAGCAATCAGCCCCAGCATTTT. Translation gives CASSAQTRRNSNQPQHF.

The CDR3 DNA reads TGCAGCGTAGAGTCAGACAGGGCTGGTGTGCAGTACTTC. It yields the protein CSVESDRAGVQYF. The rearrangement joins TRBV29-1 to TRBJ2-7; TRBD1 aligns across 7 bases. V dropped 6 bases and J dropped 9; count of bases not matched to a gene: 14. CDR3 length: 13 residues. In germline, CDR1 is SQVTM, CDR2 ANQGSEA.

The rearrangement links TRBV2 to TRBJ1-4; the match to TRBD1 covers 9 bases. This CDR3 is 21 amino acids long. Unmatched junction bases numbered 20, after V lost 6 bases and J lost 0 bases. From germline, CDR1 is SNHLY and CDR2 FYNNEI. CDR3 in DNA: TGTGCCAGCAGCAATACGGGGACCCGGGACAGGGTAACTGCAACTAATGAAAAACTGTTTTTT. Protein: CASSNTGTRDRVTATNEKLFF. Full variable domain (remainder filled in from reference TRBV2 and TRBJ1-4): EPEVTQTPSHQVTQMGQEVILRCVPISNHLYFYWYRQILGQKVEFLVSFYNNEISEKSEIFDDQFSVERPDGSNFTLKIRSTKLEDSAMYFCASSNTGTRDRVTATNEKLFFGSGTQLSVL.

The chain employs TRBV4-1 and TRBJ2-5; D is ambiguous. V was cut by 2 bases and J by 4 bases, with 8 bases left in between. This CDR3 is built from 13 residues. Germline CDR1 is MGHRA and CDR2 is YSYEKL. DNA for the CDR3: TGCGCCAGCAGCCAACACGATCGAGAGACCCAGTACTTC. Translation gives CASSQHDRETQYF.

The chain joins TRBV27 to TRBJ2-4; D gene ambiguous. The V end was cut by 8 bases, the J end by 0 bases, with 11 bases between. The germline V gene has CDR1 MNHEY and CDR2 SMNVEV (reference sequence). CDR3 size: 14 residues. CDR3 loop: CASGERVAKNIQYF. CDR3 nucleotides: TGTGCCAGCGGGGAAAGGGTAGCCAAAAACATTCAGTACTTC.

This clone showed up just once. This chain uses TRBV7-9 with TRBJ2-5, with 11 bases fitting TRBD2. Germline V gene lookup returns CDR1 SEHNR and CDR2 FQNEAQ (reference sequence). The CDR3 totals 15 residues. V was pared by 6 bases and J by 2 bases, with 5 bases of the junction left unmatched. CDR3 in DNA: TGTGCCAGCAGTTCTAGCGGGAGGACTCAAGAGACCCAGTACTTC. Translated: CASSSSGRTQETQYF.

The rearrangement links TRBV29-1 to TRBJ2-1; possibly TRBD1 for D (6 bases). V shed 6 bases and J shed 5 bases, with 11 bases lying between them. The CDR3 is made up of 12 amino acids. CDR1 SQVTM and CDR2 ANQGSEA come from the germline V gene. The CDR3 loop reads CSVTTGHNEQFF. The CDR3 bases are TGCAGCGTCACGACAGGACACAATGAGCAGTTCTTC.

CDR3 loop: CASRELADYEQYF. CDR3 coding DNA: TGCGCCAGCCGGGAACTAGCAGACTACGAGCAGTACTTC. The V gene is TRBV5-1, the J gene TRBJ2-7; tentative D call: TRBD2 (6 bases). The CDR3 runs 13 residues. CDR1 is SGHRS, CDR2 YFSETQ, per germline. Trimming stripped 7 bases from V and 3 bases from J, with 14 bases between.

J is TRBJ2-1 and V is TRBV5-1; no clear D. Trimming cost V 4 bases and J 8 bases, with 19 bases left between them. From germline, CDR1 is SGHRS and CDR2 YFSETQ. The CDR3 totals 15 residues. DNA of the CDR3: TGCGCCAGCAGCCTTGGATTTAACCCGACCCATGAGCAGTTCTTC. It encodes CASSLGFNPTHEQFF.